Reported below is one TCR beta chain. Its specificity is unknown. Pregnant or lactating patients were excluded, as were those with uncontrolled infection or other autoimmune disease. Diagnostic assessment was based on clinical symptoms, serum thyroxine and TRAb, thyroid ultrasound and orbital computed tomography. These data belong to a study of T cells in Graves' hyperthyroidism and ophthalmopathy. Study outcomes and limitations: Ophthalmopathy and stable hyperthyroidism were separated by a 13 V-J model. In the blood, most expanded thyroid clonotypes above 0.001 appeared as well.

Germline CDR1 and CDR2: MNHNS and SASEGT. Trimming stripped 6 bases from V and 4 bases from J, with 18 bases between. The CDR3 contains 15 residues. RNA transcripts served as the template for amplifying TCR beta CDR3 regions. TCR CDR3 regions were first amplified by RT-PCR with HTBI primers. TCRdb analysed the multiplex PCR reads with MiXCR anew, one entry per CDR3 protein. The profile shows approximately 700,000 distinct CDR3 sequences, over 40% of them singletons. J is TRBJ1-2 and V is TRBV6-1, with D perhaps matching TRBD1 (6 bases). The sample comprised peripheral blood or thyroid tissue (not recorded which). This receptor was identified in an adult man with Graves' disease, either hyperthyroidism or ophthalmopathy (not recorded which). The CDR3 is CASRPYRTASYGYTF. For the CDR3, the DNA is TGTGCCAGCAGACCCTATCGGACAGCCAGCTATGGCTACACCTTC.